This T cell receptor (beta chain) was found in a study of blood T cell repertoires in COVID-19. Trimming took 5 bases from V and 6 from J, leaving 17 bases between them. Germline V gene lookup returns CDR1 SGHNT and CDR2 YENEEA. The CDR3 spans 14 residues. This clone was seen only a few times. Per the original methods: Reference gene primer amplification gave estimated nucleated cell counts. TCRdb's table, derived via immunoSEQ multiplex PCR, lists solely in-frame clones and lacks some. That table furnishes V, J and clone size, whereas the DNA furnished D and trimming. The sample contains more than 95,000 clones, around 83% of which appear only once.

Sequencing input: peripheral blood. This chain uses TRBV11-3 with TRBJ2-7; TRBD2 might be the D (6 bases). The sequence derives from a woman of 80 years or more with acute or convalescent COVID-19. CDR3 coding DNA: TGTGCCAGCAGCCGGGGGACTGGGCCGGGCGAGCAGTACTTC. Residues: CASSRGTGPGEQYF.